This TCR beta chain was observed in a study of post-analysis software for immune sequencing data. Unique molecular identifiers were carried by the TCR beta cDNA libraries. TCRdb ran MiXCR on the PCR reads and lists one entry per CDR3 protein. Of 380,000 or so distinct CDR3 sequences listed, 30% to 45% are singletons. This clonotype was recorded a few times. This TCR derives from a girl aged 10 to 17 with multiple sclerosis. The sequencing input was blood.

As DNA, the CDR3 is TGCAGCGTTAACGGGGAAGGGGAACGTGAGCAGTTCTTC. Protein product: CSVNGEGEREQFF. The chain is built from TRBV29-1 and TRBJ2-1, with D possibly called TRBD1 or TRBD2 (5 bases each). The ends were cut back, 5 bases at V and 9 bases at J, with 17 bases in the middle. The V gene's germline CDR1 is SQVTM and CDR2 ANQGSEA. The CDR3 has 13 amino acids.